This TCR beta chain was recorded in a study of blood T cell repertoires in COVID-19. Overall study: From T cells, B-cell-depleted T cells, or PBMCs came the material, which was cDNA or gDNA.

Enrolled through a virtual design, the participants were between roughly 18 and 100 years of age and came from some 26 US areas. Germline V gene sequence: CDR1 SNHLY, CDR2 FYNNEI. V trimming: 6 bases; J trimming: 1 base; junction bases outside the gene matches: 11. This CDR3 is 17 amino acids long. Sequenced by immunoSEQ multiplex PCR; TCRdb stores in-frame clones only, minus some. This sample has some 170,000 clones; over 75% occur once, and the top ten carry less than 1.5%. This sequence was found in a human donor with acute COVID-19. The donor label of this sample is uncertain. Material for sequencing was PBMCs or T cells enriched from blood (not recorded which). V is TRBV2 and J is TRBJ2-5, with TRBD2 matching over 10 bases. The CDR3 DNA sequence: TGTGCCAGCAGACTCTCCCCTAGCGGGGGTCGCCAAGAGACCCAGTACTTC. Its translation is CASRLSPSGGRQETQYF. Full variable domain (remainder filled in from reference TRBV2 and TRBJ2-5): EPEVTQTPSHQVTQMGQEVILRCVPISNHLYFYWYRQILGQKVEFLVSFYNNEISEKSEIFDDQFSVERPDGSNFTLKIRSTKLEDSAMYFCASRLSPSGGRQETQYFGPGTRLLVL.